Following are 4 T cell receptor beta chains from one sample sequenced in a study of blood T cell repertoires in COVID-19. Sequencing was performed with immunoSEQ multiplex PCR; in TCRdb, only in-frame clones are kept and a portion is missing. The sample has 200,000 or so clones; less than 90% are singletons. Material for sequencing was peripheral blood. The receptors were gathered from a woman of 80 years or more with COVID-19, enrolled during active disease.

This chain connects TRBV7-6 to TRBJ1-1; a possible D gene is TRBD1 (5 bases). Per the germline V gene, CDR1 is SGHVS and CDR2 is FNYEAQ. The V and J ends lost 5 bases and 1 base respectively, with 11 bases between them. The CDR3 extends over 14 amino acids. The CDR3 sequence: CASSPDRANTEAFF. The CDR3 region has the DNA TGTGCCAGCAGCCCAGACAGAGCGAACACTGAAGCTTTCTTT. The full variable domain, with the rest looked up from reference TRBV7-6 and TRBJ1-1, is GAGVSQSPRYKVTKRGQDVALRCDPISGHVSLYWYRQALGQGPEFLTYFNYEAQQDKSGLPNDRFSAERPEGSISTLTIQRTEQRDSAMYRCASSPDRANTEAFFGQGTRLTVV.

The chain joins TRBV7-2 to TRBJ2-5, with D uncertain. The germline CDR1 and CDR2 sequences are SGHTA and FQGNSA. Trimming shortened V by 2 bases and J by 2 bases, and 9 bases separated the two germline ends. CDR3 size: 14 residues. The CDR3 DNA sequence: TGTGCCAGCAGCTTAACGCCAACACAAGAGACCCAGTACTTC. It encodes CASSLTPTQETQYF. The full variable domain, in which reference TRBV7-2 and TRBJ2-5 provide the parts outside the CDR3, is GAGVSQSPSNKVTEKGKDVELRCDPISGHTALYWYRQSLGQGLEFLIYFQGNSAPDKSGLPSDRFSAERTGGSVSTLTIQRTQQEDSAVYLCASSLTPTQETQYFGPGTRLLVL.

This rearrangement joins TRBV5-4 to TRBJ1-1, with 8 bases matching TRBD1. Trimming at V came to 4 bases and at J to 5 bases, leaving 4 bases not matched to a gene. The germline CDR1 and CDR2 sequences are SGHNT and YYREEE (reference sequence). The CDR3 is 13 amino acids. Written as DNA, the CDR3 is TGTGCCAGCAGCAAGGACAGGGTAACTGAAGCTTTCTTT. It translates to CASSKDRVTEAFF.

The CDR3 loop is CASSPRDFGTGYTGELFF. The CDR3 DNA reads as TGCGCCAGCAGCCCACGAGACTTTGGGACAGGGTACACCGGGGAGCTGTTTTTT. V usage is TRBV4-1 and J usage is TRBJ2-2, with 9 positions matching TRBD1. CDR3 length equals 18 residues. The V and J ends lost 4 bases and 3 bases, in that order; junction bases with no gene match: 12. Germline V gives CDR1 MGHRA, CDR2 YSYEKL.